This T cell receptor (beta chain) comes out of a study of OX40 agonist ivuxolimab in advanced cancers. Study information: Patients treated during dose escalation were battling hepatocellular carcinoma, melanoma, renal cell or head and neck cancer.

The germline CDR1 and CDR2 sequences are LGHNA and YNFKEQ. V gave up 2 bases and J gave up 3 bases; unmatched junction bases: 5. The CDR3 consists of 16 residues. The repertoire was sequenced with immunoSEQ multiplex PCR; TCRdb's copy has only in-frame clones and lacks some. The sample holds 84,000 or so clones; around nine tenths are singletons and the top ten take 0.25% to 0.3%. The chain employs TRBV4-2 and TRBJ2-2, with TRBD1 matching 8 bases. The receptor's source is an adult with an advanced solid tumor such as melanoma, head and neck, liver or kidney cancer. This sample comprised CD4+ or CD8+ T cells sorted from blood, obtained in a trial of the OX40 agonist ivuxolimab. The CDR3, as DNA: TGTGCCAGCAGCCAATTAGGACAGGGAGACACCGGGGAGCTGTTTTTT. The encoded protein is CASSQLGQGDTGELFF.